This paragraph reports one T cell receptor (beta chain). Its specificity is unknown. TCRdb's table, derived via immunoSEQ multiplex PCR, lists solely in-frame clones and lacks some. This table holds about 120,000 clones, less than 90% found once. This entry comes from a study of T cell responses to AZD1222 COVID-19 vaccine. Study-wide results and caveats: There were mostly white British donors and more females than males, and clonal diversity was possibly underestimated. Spike-specific TCR breadth and depth went up after people got two AZD1222 doses.

V lost 2 bases, J lost 10 bases, and 11 bases lay in between. Germline V gene lookup returns CDR1 LGHDT and CDR2 YNNKEL (reference sequence). The CDR3 runs to 12 residues. This chain joins TRBV3-1 (or the pseudogene TRBV3-2) and TRBJ1-1; D ambiguous. This receptor was obtained from an adult in good health. Sequenced material: peripheral blood, taken on day 0 of AZD1222 vaccination. The CDR3 DNA reads as TGTGCCAGCAGCCAAAACGACGGGCCAGCTTTCTTT. It codes for CASSQNDGPAFF.